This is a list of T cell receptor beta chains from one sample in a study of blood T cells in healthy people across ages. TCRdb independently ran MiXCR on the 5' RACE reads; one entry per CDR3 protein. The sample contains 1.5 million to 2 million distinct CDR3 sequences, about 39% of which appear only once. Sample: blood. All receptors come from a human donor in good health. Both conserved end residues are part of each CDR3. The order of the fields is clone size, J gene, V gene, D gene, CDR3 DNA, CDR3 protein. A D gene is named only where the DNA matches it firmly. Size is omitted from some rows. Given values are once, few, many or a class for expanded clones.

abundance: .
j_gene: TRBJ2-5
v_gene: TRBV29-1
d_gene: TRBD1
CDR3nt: TGCAGCGCAATGACAGGGTTCCGGGAGACCCAGTACTTC
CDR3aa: CSAMTGFRETQYF

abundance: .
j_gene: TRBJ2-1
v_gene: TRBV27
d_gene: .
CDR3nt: TGTGCCATCGGACTTCCCTACAATGAGCAGTTCTTC
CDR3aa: CAIGLPYNEQFF

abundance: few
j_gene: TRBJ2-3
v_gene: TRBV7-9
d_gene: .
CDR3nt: TGTGCCAGCAGCCCGCGAACAGGACGTCAAAAGCACACAGATACGCAGTATTTT
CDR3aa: CASSPRTGRQKHTDTQYF

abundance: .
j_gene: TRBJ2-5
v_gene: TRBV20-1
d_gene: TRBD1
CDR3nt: TGCAGTGCTAGAGAGTTCAGGGGGTTAGAGACCCAGTACTTC
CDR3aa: CSAREFRGLETQYF

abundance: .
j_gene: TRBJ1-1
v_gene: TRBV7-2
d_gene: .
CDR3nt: TGTGCCAGCAGCTTACACTTGAACACTGAAGATTTCTTT
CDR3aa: CASSLHLNTEDFF

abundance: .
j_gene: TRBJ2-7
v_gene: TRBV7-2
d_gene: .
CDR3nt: TGTGCCAGCAGCTTAGAGGCAGTCACCTACGAGCAGTACTTC
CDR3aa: CASSLEAVTYEQYF

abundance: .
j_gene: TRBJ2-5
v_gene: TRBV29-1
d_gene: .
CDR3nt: TGCAGCGTGGACCGGCTGACCGGGGAGACCCAGTACTTC
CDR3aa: CSVDRLTGETQYF

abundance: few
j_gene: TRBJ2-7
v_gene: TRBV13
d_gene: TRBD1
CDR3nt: TGTGCCAGCAGCTTAGGACAGACAGGGTCCTACGAGCAGTACTTC
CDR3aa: CASSLGQTGSYEQYF

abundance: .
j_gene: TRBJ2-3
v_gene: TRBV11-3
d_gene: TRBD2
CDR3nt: TGTGCCAGCAGCTTAATAGCCCTAGCGGGGATGCGGGATACGCAGTATTTT
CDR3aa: CASSLIALAGMRDTQYF

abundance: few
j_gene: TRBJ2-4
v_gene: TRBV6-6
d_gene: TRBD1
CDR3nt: TGTGCCAGCCGAGGACAGGATGGCAAAAACATTCAGTACTTC
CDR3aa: CASRGQDGKNIQYF

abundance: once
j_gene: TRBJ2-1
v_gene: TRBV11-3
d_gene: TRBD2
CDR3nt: TGTGCCAGCAGCTTAGATGGAATAGCGGGGGGGCCTGGCAATGAGCAGTTCTTC
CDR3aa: CASSLDGIAGGPGNEQFF

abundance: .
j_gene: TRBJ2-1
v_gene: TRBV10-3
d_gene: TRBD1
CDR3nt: TGTGCCATCAGTGAGCCACCCCGGGACAGGGGATCGGAGCAGTTCTTC
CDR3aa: CAISEPPRDRGSEQFF

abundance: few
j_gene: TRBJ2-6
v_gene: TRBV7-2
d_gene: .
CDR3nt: TGTGCCAGCAGCTTAGTCGCGTACGCTGGGGCCAACGTCCTGACTTTC
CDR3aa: CASSLVAYAGANVLTF

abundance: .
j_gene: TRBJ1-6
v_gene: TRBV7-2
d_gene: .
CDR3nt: TGTGCCAGCAGCTTGGTTACAGGGACCAATTCACCCCTCCACTTT
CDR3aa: CASSLVTGTNSPLHF

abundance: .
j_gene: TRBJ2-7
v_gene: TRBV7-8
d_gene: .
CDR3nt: TGTGCCAGCAGTGTCCCTGAGGGGGTAGACTACGAGCAGTACTTC
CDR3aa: CASSVPEGVDYEQYF

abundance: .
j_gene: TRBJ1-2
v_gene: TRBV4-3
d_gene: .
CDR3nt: TGCGCCAGCAGCCCCCGTCCCAGGGACGATGGCTACACCTTC
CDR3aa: CASSPRPRDDGYTF

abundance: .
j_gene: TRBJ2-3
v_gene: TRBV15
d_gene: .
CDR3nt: TGTGCCACCAGCAGAGCCAGTGGGAAGATAACAGATACGCAGTATTTT
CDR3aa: CATSRASGKITDTQYF

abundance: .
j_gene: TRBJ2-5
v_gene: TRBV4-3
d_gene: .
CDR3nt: TGCGCCAGCAGCCAAGATCGAAATACGGGATCTGAAAAAGAGACCCAGTACTTC
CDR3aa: CASSQDRNTGSEKETQYF

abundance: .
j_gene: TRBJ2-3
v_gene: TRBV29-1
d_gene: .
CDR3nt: TGCAGCGCCCGAAAGATGTCAGGGGGGACAGATACGCAGTATTTT
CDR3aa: CSARKMSGGTDTQYF

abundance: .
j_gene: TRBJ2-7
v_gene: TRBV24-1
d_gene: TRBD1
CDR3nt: TGTGCCTCCAGTGACCGGGACAGCGATGGACCTAGGTACGAGCAGTACTTC
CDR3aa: CASSDRDSDGPRYEQYF

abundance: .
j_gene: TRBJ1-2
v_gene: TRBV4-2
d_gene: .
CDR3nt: TGTGCCAGCAGCCAAGAGGACCGCTGGTATGGCTACACCTTC
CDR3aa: CASSQEDRWYGYTF